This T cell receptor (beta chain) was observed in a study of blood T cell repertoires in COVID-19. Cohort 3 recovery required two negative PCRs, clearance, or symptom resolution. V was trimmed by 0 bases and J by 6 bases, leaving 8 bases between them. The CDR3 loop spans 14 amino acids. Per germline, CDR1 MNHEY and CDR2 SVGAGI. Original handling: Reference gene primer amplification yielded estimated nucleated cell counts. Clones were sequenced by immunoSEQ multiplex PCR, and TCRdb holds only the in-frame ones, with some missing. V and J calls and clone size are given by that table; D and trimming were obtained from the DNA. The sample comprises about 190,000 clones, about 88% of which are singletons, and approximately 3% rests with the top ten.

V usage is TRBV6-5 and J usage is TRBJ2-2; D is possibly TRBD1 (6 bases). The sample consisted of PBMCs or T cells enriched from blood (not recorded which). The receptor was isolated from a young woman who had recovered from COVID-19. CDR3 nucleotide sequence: TGTGCCAGCAGTTACTCACAGGGTCCCGGGGAGCTGTTTTTT. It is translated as CASSYSQGPGELFF.